This is a list of T cell receptor beta chains from one sample in a study of neurological immune-mediated disorders. TCRdb independently ran MiXCR on the 5' RACE reads; one entry per CDR3 protein. Of tens of thousands of distinct CDR3 sequences in the sample, nearly 6.5% were seen once. The material sequenced was CD4+ T cells from blood. These receptors were collected from a woman between 40 and 50 years old in good health. CDR3s include the opening cysteine and the closing phenylalanine or tryptophan. The D gene is left open where the match is weak. Not every row has a clone size; where given, it reads once, few, many or a size class.

cdr3_aa cdr3_nt d_call j_call v_call clone_size
CAIQREGPGEQYF TGTGCCATCCAGCGGGAGGGCCCGGGGGAGCAGTACTTC TRBD2 TRBJ2-7 TRBV10-3 many
CATSAGISNQPQHF TGTGCCACCAGTGCAGGGATTAGCAATCAGCCCCAGCATTTT NA TRBJ1-5 TRBV24-1 many
CASSLGLFSYNEQFF TGCGCCAGCAGCCTCGGACTTTTCTCCTACAATGAGCAGTTCTTC NA TRBJ2-1 TRBV5-1 many
CASSLGGGSIISYEQYF TGCGCCAGCAGCCTTGGAGGCGGAAGCATCATATCCTACGAGCAGTACTTC NA TRBJ2-7 TRBV5-1 many
CASSRTTGGDQPQHF TGTGCCAGCAGCCGAACGACAGGGGGAGATCAGCCCCAGCATTTT TRBD1 TRBJ1-5 TRBV3-1 many
CAISAGIAGPNTGELFF TGTGCCATCAGCGCAGGGATAGCGGGCCCGAACACCGGGGAGCTGTTTTTT TRBD2 TRBJ2-2 TRBV10-3 many
CASSFGRMGTEAFF TGCGCCAGCAGCTTTGGCAGAATGGGCACTGAAGCTTTCTTT NA TRBJ1-1 TRBV5-1 many
CASQGAPGETQYF TGCGCCAGCCAGGGGGCCCCAGGGGAGACCCAGTACTTC TRBD1 TRBJ2-5 TRBV5-1 many
CASSLPDRGSEAFF TGCGCCAGCAGCTTGCCAGACAGGGGGAGTGAAGCTTTCTTT TRBD1 TRBJ1-1 TRBV5-1 many
CASSQILDSPPYEQYF TGTGCCAGCAGCCAGATTCTCGACAGTCCCCCCTACGAGCAGTACTTC NA TRBJ2-7 TRBV28 many
CASRAGTSYGYTF TGTGCCAGCAGAGCCGGGACATCCTATGGCTACACCTTC NA TRBJ1-2 TRBV2 many
CASSLETNPYEQYF TGCGCCAGCAGCTTGGAGACTAACCCCTACGAGCAGTACTTC NA TRBJ2-7 TRBV5-1 many
CASSPKLGGEETEAFF TGTGCCAGCAGCCCTAAATTGGGGGGAGAGGAGACTGAAGCTTTCTTT NA TRBJ1-1 TRBV7-9 many
CASSFAGGSQETQYF TGTGCCAGCAGCTTTGCAGGGGGAAGCCAAGAGACCCAGTACTTC TRBD1 TRBJ2-5 TRBV7-2 many
CASSSSGHSYNEQFF TGTGCCAGCAGCTCTAGCGGGCACTCCTACAATGAGCAGTTCTTC TRBD2 TRBJ2-1 TRBV3-1 NA